One and the same sample provided the 16 T cell receptor beta chains below, sequenced in a study of T cell repertoires in MIS-A myocarditis (dated by TCRdb to between 2021 and 2024). Libraries were constructed by the immunoSEQ multiplex PCR assay. Drawn from immuneACCESS, this table holds only the in-frame rearrangements with V and J called that TCRdb kept. Clones are partly lost; checked studies trace under half to an unresolved V gene and leave the rest unexplained. This sample holds roughly 14,000 clones; 74% were observed only once. Of the sample, approximately 61% falls within the top ten clones. The source material was left ventricle heart tissue obtained at autopsy. The cell subset or site label, as the study defines it: cardiac tissue sample (left or right ventricle, interventricular septum, or pericardium). Every receptor here comes from a man between 18 and 35 years old with fulminant myocarditis from multisystem inflammatory syndrome in adults (MIS-A) after COVID-19.

As DNA, the CDR3 is TGTGCCAGCAGCCCCAGGGGTGGGGGAAGTCAGCCCCAGCATTTT. Its protein is CASSPRGGGSQPQHF. This chain joins TRBV7-9 and TRBJ1-5, with D possibly matching TRBD1 (6 bases). Germline loops: CDR1 SEHNR, CDR2 FQNEAQ (reference sequence). V lost 5 bases and J lost 6, with 17 bases in between. There are 15 residues in the CDR3.

This clone was recorded only once. The chain links TRBV15 to TRBJ2-3; D is unresolved. Trimming pared 2 bases from V and 1 base from J, leaving 19 bases between. CDR3 length equals 18 residues. Germline V gene data show CDR1 as LNHNV and CDR2 as YYDKDF (reference sequence). The CDR3 DNA sequence: TGTGCCACCAGCAGACGTCCTCACCAAACCCGCCGCACAGATACGCAGTATTTT. Translating gives CATSRRPHQTRRTDTQYF.

This rearrangement joins TRBV4-2 to TRBJ1-1; D gene unclear. The CDR3 totals 15 residues. Germline CDR1 is LGHNA and CDR2 is YNFKEQ. V was cut by 7 bases and J by 3 bases, with 18 bases left in between. CDR3 in amino acids: CASTSGYSRDTEAFF. The CDR3 DNA sequence: TGTGCCAGCACCTCTGGGTACTCAAGGGACACTGAAGCTTTCTTT.

V usage is TRBV28 and J usage is TRBJ1-2; 9 positions match TRBD1. The CDR3 totals 15 residues. Germline V lookup: CDR1 MDHEN, CDR2 SYDVKM. J lost 5 bases, V lost 2 bases, and 6 bases had no gene match. The CDR3 DNA follows: TGTGCCAGCAGTTTAGTGGACAGGGGAGTATATGGCTACACCTTC. Its protein is CASSLVDRGVYGYTF.

This chain links TRBV11-2 with TRBJ1-1; D not resolved. The germline V and J ends were trimmed by 5 bases and 11 bases, with 12 bases remaining between them. Germline V gives CDR1 SGHAT, CDR2 FQNNGV. The CDR3 loop spans 11 amino acids. The CDR3, as DNA: TGTGCCAGCAGCGTCGGCCCGGGGGCTTTCTTT. It encodes CASSVGPGAFF.

The chain has TRBV28 and TRBJ1-2; 9 positions match TRBD1. The length of the CDR3 is 17 residues. Germline V lookup: CDR1 MDHEN, CDR2 SYDVKM. The V segment lost 5 bases and the J segment 4 bases; nucleotides outside the gene matches: 14. This CDR3 is CASSAGTGSRIAYGYTF. In DNA form, the CDR3 reads TGTGCCAGCAGTGCCGGGACAGGGTCCCGCATCGCCTATGGCTACACCTTC.

V usage is TRBV3-1 (or the pseudogene TRBV3-2) and J usage is TRBJ2-3; TRBD2 might be the D (6 bases). Germline lookup yields CDR1 LGHDT and CDR2 YNNKEL (reference sequence). The CDR3 totals 14 residues. V lost 7 bases and J 0 bases, leaving 11 bases between the germline ends. CDR3 bases: TGTGCCAGCACTGGTAGCGGAAGCACAGATACGCAGTATTTT. Translating gives CASTGSGSTDTQYF.

This sequence joins TRBV5-4 and TRBJ2-7; TRBD1 matches 9 bases. This CDR3 has 15 residues. Germline trimming cut 3 bases from V and 2 bases from J; bases unmatched to any gene: 6. The V gene's germline CDR1 is SGHNT and CDR2 YYREEE (reference sequence). The CDR3 DNA reads as TGTGCCAGCAGCTGGAGGACAGGGGAGGCCTACGAGCAGTACTTC. Translation: CASSWRTGEAYEQYF.

The V call is TRBV2, the J call TRBJ1-5; no firm D call. The germline gives CDR1 SNHLY, CDR2 FYNNEI. Trimming pared 4 bases from V and 5 bases from J, leaving 6 bases between. The CDR3 is 12 residues long. In DNA, the CDR3 is TGTGCCAGCAGTGGTACCTATCAGCCCCAGCATTTT. As protein: CASSGTYQPQHF.

This rearrangement joins TRBV6-5 to TRBJ2-2; D is undetermined. Between the trimmed V and J ends, which lost 5 bases and 6 bases, there was a span of 13 bases. There are 14 residues in the CDR3. CDR1 is MNHEY, CDR2 SVGAGI, per germline. The CDR3 loop is CASSPLVSSGELFF. In nucleotides, the CDR3 is TGTGCCAGCAGTCCCTTAGTTAGTTCCGGGGAGCTGTTTTTT.

The table lists this clone with a few counts. The V call is TRBV9, the J call TRBJ2-5; D not resolved. Germline CDR1 SGDLS, CDR2 YYNGEE. V was trimmed by 4 bases and J by 5 bases, leaving 12 bases between them. The CDR3 sequence is 13 residues long. DNA of the CDR3: TGTGCCAGCAGCCCGACGGCCCTGGAGACCCAGTACTTC. This sequence encodes CASSPTALETQYF.

The rearrangement links TRBV18 to TRBJ1-2, with D perhaps TRBD1 (6 bases). Per the germline V gene, CDR1 is KGHSH and CDR2 is LQKENI. The V gene lost 5 bases and the J gene lost 6 bases, with 25 bases spanning the gap. The CDR3 is 17 amino acids. The CDR3 loop is CASSLTPVNREVDGYTF. The CDR3 nucleotides read TGTGCCAGCTCATTGACGCCGGTAAACAGGGAGGTAGATGGCTACACCTTC.

The V gene is TRBV7-9, the J gene TRBJ2-7; 7 bases line up with TRBD1. There are 13 residues in the CDR3. CDR1 and CDR2 from the germline V gene are SEHNR and FQNEAQ (reference sequence). V lost 5 bases to trimming and J lost 4 bases; unmatched junction nucleotides: 5. The CDR3 bases are TGTGCCAGCAGCCCCCGGGACAGATACGAGCAGTACTTC. Translation gives CASSPRDRYEQYF.

The CDR3 nucleotides are TGTGCCAGCAGTGGCAAGCGGGGCTCAGCCTACGAGCAGTACTTC. Its translation is CASSGKRGSAYEQYF. The chain employs TRBV2 and TRBJ2-7; 7 nucleotides agree with TRBD2. CDR3 length: 15 amino acids. Germline V gene lookup returns CDR1 SNHLY and CDR2 FYNNEI. The V gene end was trimmed by 4 bases and the J gene end by 2 bases; junction bases not matched to a gene: 8.

The genes are TRBV4-3 and TRBJ1-1; the D is unclear. Per the germline V gene, CDR1 is LGHNA and CDR2 is YSLEER. V was clipped by 0 bases and J by 2 bases, with 7 bases between them. The CDR3 is made up of 14 amino acids. The chain's CDR3 is CASSQDGINTEAFF. CDR3 coding DNA: TGCGCCAGCAGCCAAGATGGGATAAACACTGAAGCTTTCTTT.

This clone turned up a few times. The CDR3 is CASSEGFRTSGELFF. CDR3 bases: TGTGCCAGCAGTGAAGGGTTCCGGACGTCAGGGGAGCTGTTTTTT. This chain connects TRBV2 to TRBJ2-2; D is ambiguous. The CDR3 spans 15 residues. V was clipped by 1 base and J by 8 bases, with 14 bases between them. Germline CDR1 SNHLY, CDR2 FYNNEI. Together with reference TRBV2 and TRBJ2-2, the CDR3 gives the full variable domain: EPEVTQTPSHQVTQMGQEVILRCVPISNHLYFYWYRQILGQKVEFLVSFYNNEISEKSEIFDDQFSVERPDGSNFTLKIRSTKLEDSAMYFCASSEGFRTSGELFFGEGSRLTVL.